Below, 15 T cell receptor beta chains from the same sample are listed, as sequenced in a study of identical twins listed by TCRdb under 2016. Libraries were prepared through 5' RACE. The instrument was an Illumina HiSeq 2000. TCRdb reran the public reads through fastp at Q25 and MiXCR, keeping productive beta chains. Records with the same CDR3 protein are collapsed into one entry carrying the most frequent genes and DNA. The sample has some 560,000 distinct CDR3 sequences on record, roughly 9.5% of them singletons. The top ten clonotypes cover 2.5% to 3% of the sample. These data were likewise used in another study, on yellow fever vaccine responses in identical twins.

The sequenced sample consisted of PBMCs. All receptors come from a woman aged 18-29 years in good health.

This clonotype was counted a few times. V is TRBV10-3 and J is TRBJ2-3; TRBD1 agrees at 7 bases. J was trimmed by 4 bases and V by 0 bases; bases with no gene match: 7. The CDR3 totals 16 residues. The germline V gene encodes CDR1 ENHRY and CDR2 SYGVKD. CDR3 coding DNA: TGTGCCATCAGTGAGTCCAGACAGGGCAGCGCAGATACGCAGTATTTT. It specifies CAISESRQGSADTQYF.

This clonotype was observed at least ten times. The chain joins TRBV5-1 to TRBJ2-1; 7 bases are shared with TRBD2. With 4 bases clipped from V and 9 bases from J, the junction kept 16 bases outside the gene matches. Germline V CDR1 and CDR2: SGHRS, YFSETQ. This CDR3 region has 16 residues. The DNA for the CDR3 is TGCGCCAGCAGCCCATGGCCGGGACTAACAAACCTTGAGCAGTTCTTC. Its protein product is CASSPWPGLTNLEQFF.

This chain uses TRBV6-1 with TRBJ1-5, with 7 positions matching TRBD1. The V gene end was trimmed by 6 bases and the J gene end by 4 bases; junction bases not matched to a gene: 6. CDR1 is MNHNS and CDR2 is SASEGT in the germline V gene. This CDR3 is 14 amino acids long. The CDR3 DNA sequence: TGTGCCAGCAGCCCTCCGGGACAGAATCAGCCCCAGCATTTT. Protein sequence: CASSPPGQNQPQHF.

This clonotype was observed at least ten times. The rearrangement links TRBV6-2 or TRBV6-3 to TRBJ2-3; D might be TRBD1 (6 bases). Germline V CDR1 and CDR2: MNHEY, SVGEGT. This CDR3 contains 14 residues. The V and J ends lost 4 bases and 3 bases respectively, with 11 bases between them. The CDR3, as DNA: TGTGCCAGCAGTTCCGGGACAACGACAGATACGCAGTATTTT. This codes for CASSSGTTTDTQYF.

This clonotype was detected ten times or more. CDR3 sequence: CASSGRHGKLFF. The CDR3 DNA is TGTGCCAGTAGCGGCCGCCACGGAAAACTGTTTTTT. The chain is built from TRBV25-1 and TRBJ1-4, with D unclear. Germline CDR1 reads MGHDK; CDR2 reads SYGVNS. The CDR3 is 12 amino acids. The V end was cut by 9 bases, the J end by 10 bases, with 15 bases between.

The genes are TRBV30 and TRBJ2-3; 8 bases fit TRBD1. The CDR3 length is 14 residues. V trimming: 4 bases; J trimming: 0 bases; junction bases outside the gene matches: 3. The germline CDR1 and CDR2 sequences are GTSNPN and SVGIG (reference sequence). The CDR3 bases are TGTGCCTGGAACAGGGGGGTAAGCACAGATACGCAGTATTTT. Translation gives CAWNRGVSTDTQYF.

This clonotype was seen ten or more times. This sequence joins TRBV11-2 and TRBJ2-3; D may be TRBD1 or TRBD2 (6 bases each). Germline loops: CDR1 SGHAT, CDR2 FQNNGV. The CDR3 totals 19 residues. Deletions cut 5 bases from V and 2 bases from J, with 26 bases between. CDR3 sequence: CASSPRQGGGPPHTDTQYF. Written as DNA, the CDR3 is TGTGCCAGCAGCCCGCGACAAGGAGGGGGACCACCACACACAGATACGCAGTATTTT.

The CDR3 is CAWSLAGTGELFF. CDR3 nucleotides: TGTGCCTGGAGTCTAGCGGGCACCGGGGAGCTGTTTTTT. V and J are TRBV30 and TRBJ2-2, with TRBD2 matching over 8 bases. Germline V gives CDR1 GTSNPN, CDR2 SVGIG (reference sequence). V was clipped by 2 bases and J by 4 bases; unmatched bases: 0. This CDR3 comprises 13 residues.

Ten or more counts support this clonotype. The gene calls are TRBV30 and TRBJ1-1; D is possibly TRBD1 (5 bases). The CDR3 sequence is 13 residues long. The V gene lost 5 bases and the J gene lost 11 bases, with 21 bases spanning the gap. Germline V gene data show CDR1 as GTSNPN and CDR2 as SVGIG (reference sequence). The CDR3 sequence: CAWVANQGEKAFF. The CDR3 DNA is TGTGCCTGGGTGGCCAACCAGGGAGAGAAGGCTTTCTTT.

The chain is built from TRBV7-2 and TRBJ2-7; 10 bases align to TRBD2. The CDR3 consists of 16 residues. Germline CDR1 SGHTA, CDR2 FQGNSA. Trimming removed 1 base from V and 7 bases from J; junction bases left unmatched: 10. The CDR3 DNA follows: TGTGCCAGCAGCTTAGGTAGTCCTAGCGGGGGTGGGGAGCAGTACTTC. It encodes CASSLGSPSGGGEQYF.

This clonotype was seen once. A read error may produce the germline difference seen at one junction end. The chain carries TRBV3-1 and TRBJ2-3, with unresolved D. This CDR3 region has 17 residues. Germline lookup yields CDR1 LGHDT and CDR2 YNNKEL (reference sequence). In DNA, the CDR3 is TGTGCCACCAGCGAAAGGTCACTAAAGCTCATCACAGATACGCAGTATTTT. Its protein product is CATSERSLKLITDTQYF.

The CDR3 region is CASSLEALADTQYF. Here the CDR3 DNA reads TGCGCCAGCAGCTTGGAGGCTTTGGCAGATACGCAGTATTTT. The V gene is TRBV5-1, the J gene TRBJ2-3; D ambiguous. CDR1 is SGHRS and CDR2 is YFSETQ in the germline V gene. This CDR3 contains 14 residues. The V and J ends lost 0 bases and 4 bases respectively, with 9 bases between them.

This clonotype showed up just a few times. The V gene is TRBV4-3, the J gene TRBJ2-5; unclear D gene. Germline V lookup: CDR1 LGHNA, CDR2 YSLEER. The CDR3 is made up of 15 amino acids. V lost 0 bases and J lost 2, with 10 bases in between. CDR3 region: CASSQEGFGQETQYF. In DNA, the CDR3 is TGCGCCAGCAGCCAAGAGGGGTTTGGGCAAGAGACCCAGTACTTC.

This clonotype was seen a handful of times. The V gene is TRBV18, the J gene TRBJ2-3; perhaps TRBD1 as D (6 bases). CDR3 length: 18 amino acids. From germline, CDR1 is KGHSH and CDR2 LQKENI. The CDR3 region has the DNA TGTGCAACCCATCCGCTCACCGGCCCAGGGGCGTTGTTGAATACGCAGTATTTT. Amino acids: CATHPLTGPGALLNTQYF.

The chain has TRBV18 and TRBJ1-1; no firm D call. V was trimmed by 2 bases and J by 5 bases, leaving 12 bases between them. This CDR3 comprises 14 residues. CDR1 and CDR2 from the germline V gene are KGHSH and LQKENI. The CDR3 here is CASSPKDFGTEAFF. Written as DNA, the CDR3 is TGTGCCAGCTCACCAAAGGATTTTGGGACTGAAGCTTTCTTT.